One and the same sample provided the 20 T cell receptor beta chains below, sequenced in a study of blood T cells in healthy people across ages. Through a sample-barcoded 5' primer and a J-beta primer mix, a second PCR was run for roughly 6 to 12 cycles. TCRdb reprocessed the 5' RACE reads with MiXCR, giving one entry per CDR3 protein. The sample consists of 1.5 million to 2 million distinct CDR3 sequences, over 25% of them appearing once. The specimen sequenced was blood. The receptors stem from a woman in her twenties or thirties in good health.

The table lists this clonotype with a few counts. The V gene is TRBV7-8, the J gene TRBJ2-5; tentatively, D is TRBD2 (6 bases). V was trimmed by 6 bases and J by 4 bases, leaving 21 bases between them. The CDR3 sequence is 16 residues long. Germline CDR1 is SGHVS and CDR2 is FQNEAQ. CDR3 protein: CASSLRLGGITETQYF. The CDR3, as DNA: TGTGCCAGCAGTCTTCGCCTTGGGGGGATAACAGAGACCCAGTACTTC. Full variable domain (rest looked up from reference TRBV7-8 and TRBJ2-5): GAGVSQSPRYKVAKRGQDVALRCDPISGHVSLFWYQQALGQGPEFLTYFQNEAQLDKSGLPSDRFFAERPEGSVSTLKIQRTQQEDSAVYLCASSLRLGGITETQYFGPGTRLLVL.

The rearrangement joins TRBV7-2 to TRBJ2-7; D gene ambiguous. Trimming stripped 5 bases from V and 5 bases from J, with 10 bases between. This CDR3 has 12 amino acids. Germline-derived CDR1 and CDR2 are SGHTA and FQGNSA. The CDR3 loop reads CASSVEVNEQYF. Written as DNA, the CDR3 is TGTGCCAGCAGCGTAGAAGTCAACGAGCAGTACTTC.

The chain uses TRBV5-1 and TRBJ2-3, with TRBD2 matching over 7 bases. Germline V gene lookup returns CDR1 SGHRS and CDR2 YFSETQ. J gave up 1 base and V 0 bases, and 5 bases lay outside the gene matches. The CDR3 is 16 residues long. CDR3 protein: CASSLASGVGTDTQYF. DNA for the CDR3: TGCGCCAGCAGCTTGGCGAGCGGGGTCGGCACAGATACGCAGTATTTT.

The chain joins TRBV29-1 to TRBJ1-1; D gene unclear. CDR1 SQVTM and CDR2 ANQGSEA come from the germline V gene. The CDR3 runs 14 residues. Trimming left V 1 base short and J 3 bases short, with 12 bases between. The DNA of the CDR3 is TGCAGCGTTGAAGGTCCGGATCGGGACACTGAAGCTTTCTTT. This codes for CSVEGPDRDTEAFF.

The chain has TRBV11-2 and TRBJ1-5, with D possibly TRBD1 on 5 matching bases. This CDR3 has 15 amino acids. The germline gives CDR1 SGHAT, CDR2 FQNNGV. Trimming left V 5 bases short and J 4 bases short, with 15 bases between. CDR3 bases: TGTGCCAGCAGCCGAGGACGGGGGGAAAATCAGCCCCAGCATTTT. Protein sequence: CASSRGRGENQPQHF.

This clonotype came up a few times. J is TRBJ1-5 and V is TRBV12-3 or TRBV12-4; D gene unclear. The V end was cut by 1 base, the J end by 7 bases, with 5 bases between. This CDR3 is built from 12 residues. The CDR3: CASSLVSQPQHF. In DNA, the CDR3 is TGTGCCAGCAGTTTAGTGTCCCAGCCCCAGCATTTT.

This clonotype was recorded only once. The CDR3 reads CASSFSGDRETQYF. The CDR3 bases are TGCGCCAGCAGCTTTTCAGGGGATAGGGAGACCCAGTACTTC. The chain is built from TRBV5-1 and TRBJ2-5; D might be TRBD1 (6 bases). This CDR3 contains 14 residues. Trimming cost V 2 bases and J 5 bases, with 13 bases left between them. CDR1 and CDR2 from the germline V gene are SGHRS and YFSETQ.

Note on this clonotype: A read error may produce the germline difference seen at one junction end. The chain recombines TRBV7-9 with TRBJ2-1; 10 bases fit TRBD2. Per germline, CDR1 SEHNR and CDR2 FQNEAQ (reference sequence). This CDR3 comprises 15 residues. The CDR3 region is CANSRSGTSDNEQFF. CDR3 DNA: TGTGCCAACAGCAGGTCCGGGACTAGCGACAATGAGCAGTTCTTC.

This clonotype was picked up many times. The chain employs TRBV15 and TRBJ2-3, with TRBD1 identical over 11 bases. The ends lost 0 bases at V and 5 bases at J; junction bases unmatched: 4. CDR1 is LNHNV and CDR2 is YYDKDF in the germline V gene (reference sequence). The length of the CDR3 is 16 residues. CDR3 region: CATSRDKGQGGDTQYF. In DNA form, the CDR3 reads TGTGCCACCAGCAGAGATAAGGGACAGGGGGGAGATACGCAGTATTTT.

A note on this clonotype: The junction departs from germline at one end; a sequencing error may be responsible. The gene calls are TRBV12-3 or TRBV12-4 and TRBJ2-3, with D unclear. CDR3 size: 13 residues. This CDR3 is CAGSQTPGYTQYF. CDR3 DNA sequence: TGTGCCGGCAGCCAGACCCCCGGATATACGCAGTATTTT.

A note on this clonotype: The junction does not match germline at one end; this may be a read error. This chain connects TRBV20-1 to TRBJ2-7, with 14 bases lining up with TRBD2. This CDR3 region has 14 residues. Germline loops: CDR1 DFQATT, CDR2 SNEGSKA (reference sequence). CDR3: CSAGTSGRYNEQYF. The CDR3 DNA sequence: TGCAGTGCTGGGACTAGCGGGAGATACAATGAGCAGTACTTT.

This clonotype was seen a few times. The rearrangement links TRBV9 to TRBJ2-4; tentatively, D is TRBD1 or TRBD2 (6 bases each). Trimming stripped 0 bases from V and 7 bases from J, with 17 bases between. Germline CDR1 reads SGDLS; CDR2 reads YYNGEE. The CDR3 covers 16 residues. The DNA of the CDR3 is TGTGCCAGCAGCGTAGCTCCGTCGGGGGCGGGGAACATTCAGTACTTC. Encoded protein: CASSVAPSGAGNIQYF.

This rearrangement joins TRBV6-5 to TRBJ2-1, with 7 positions matching TRBD1. The V and J ends lost 5 bases and 3 bases, in that order; junction bases with no gene match: 19. Germline V gives CDR1 MNHEY, CDR2 SVGAGI. CDR3 length equals 19 residues. CDR3 nucleotides: TGTGCCAGCAGTGGATCCGGGACAGCTATCCCTCAGGGCTACAATGAGCAGTTCTTC. Protein: CASSGSGTAIPQGYNEQFF.

In its sample, this clonotype was seen a few times. J is TRBJ2-1 and V is TRBV7-3; 10 positions match TRBD2. With 4 bases clipped from V and 1 base from J, the junction kept 4 bases outside the gene matches. Germline-derived CDR1 and CDR2 are SGHTA and FQGTGA. CDR3 length: 16 amino acids. DNA of the CDR3: TGTGCCAGCAGCTCTCTAGCGGGGGATTCCTACAATGAGCAGTTCTTC. This codes for CASSSLAGDSYNEQFF. The full variable domain, in which reference TRBV7-3 and TRBJ2-1 provide the parts outside the CDR3, is GAGVSQTPSNKVTEKGKYVELRCDPISGHTALYWYRQSLGQGPEFLIYFQGTGAADDSGLPNDRFFAVRPEGSVSTLKIQRTERGDSAVYLCASSSLAGDSYNEQFFGPGTRLTVL.

There are a few counts of this clonotype. The chain uses TRBV28 and TRBJ1-2; D ambiguous. Germline CDR1 MDHEN, CDR2 SYDVKM. Trimming pared 7 bases from V and 0 bases from J, leaving 9 bases between. This CDR3 spans 13 amino acids. Here the CDR3 reads CASNQPSNYGYTF. The DNA for the CDR3 is TGTGCCAGCAATCAGCCCTCTAACTATGGCTACACCTTC.

This clonotype was detected only a few times. This sequence joins TRBV28 and TRBJ2-1; the match to TRBD1 covers 7 bases. The V and J ends lost 4 bases and 5 bases, in that order; junction bases with no gene match: 14. CDR1 is MDHEN, CDR2 SYDVKM, per germline. The CDR3 runs 17 residues. The CDR3: CASSSPQPGQRHNEQFF. CDR3 coding DNA: TGTGCCAGCAGTTCTCCGCAACCGGGACAGCGCCACAATGAGCAGTTCTTC. The complete variable domain, with remaining parts taken from reference TRBV28 and TRBJ2-1, reads DVKVTQSSRYLVKRTGEKVFLECVQDMDHENMFWYRQDPGLGLRLIYFSYDVKMKEKGDIPEGYSVSREKKERFSLILESASTNQTSMYLCASSSPQPGQRHNEQFFGPGTRLTVL.

This clonotype was seen ten or more times. As DNA, the CDR3 is TGTGCCAGCAGCTTGAGATATGGGACAGGTGAAAAACTGTTTTTT. As protein: CASSLRYGTGEKLFF. The V gene is TRBV5-5, the J gene TRBJ1-4, with TRBD1 identical over 8 bases. V trimming: 1 base; J trimming: 7 bases; junction bases outside the gene matches: 6. CDR1 and CDR2 (germline): SGHKS, YYEKEE (reference sequence). The CDR3 consists of 15 residues.

This clonotype appeared a few times. At one boundary the junction diverges from the germline segment, which might be a read error. The chain is built from TRBV10-2 and TRBJ2-5; D not certain. The CDR3 totals 12 residues. CDR1 is WSHSY, CDR2 SAAADI, per germline. The DNA of the CDR3 is TGCGCCAGCAGTGAGTCTCAAGGGACCCAGTACTTC. Residues: CASSESQGTQYF.

The CDR3 is CASGEDRVHGYTF. CDR3 coding DNA: TGTGCCAGCGGAGAGGACAGGGTTCATGGCTACACCTTC. The chain has TRBV28 and TRBJ1-2; 8 bases map to TRBD1. The germline gives CDR1 MDHEN, CDR2 SYDVKM. The CDR3 contains 13 residues. V shed 8 bases, J shed 6 bases, and the junction held 8 bases outside the gene matches.

The chain recombines TRBV7-9 with TRBJ2-7, with D possibly being TRBD1 (6 bases). CDR3 size: 15 residues. Trimming shortened V by 4 bases and J by 2 bases, and 15 bases separated the two germline ends. Per the germline V gene, CDR1 is SEHNR and CDR2 is FQNEAQ (reference sequence). This CDR3 is CASSSQTGQAYEQYF. DNA for the CDR3: TGTGCCAGCAGCTCCCAAACAGGGCAGGCCTACGAGCAGTACTTC.